These 11 T cell receptor beta chains were all obtained from the same sample, sequenced in a study of T cells after yellow fever vaccination. Each CDR3 protein gets one entry after TCRdb re-called the 5' RACE reads with MiXCR. The sample consists of 250,000 to 400,000 distinct CDR3 sequences, around 4.3% of them appearing once. The material sequenced was PBMCs, taken 15 days after the yellow fever booster vaccination. These receptors were collected from a man aged 18 to 30 who received the YFV17D yellow fever vaccine.

This clonotype was observed a few times. The J gene is TRBJ2-2, the V gene TRBV29-1; D remains unclear. The germline V and J ends were trimmed by 3 bases and 4 bases, with 3 bases remaining between them. This CDR3 contains 11 residues. Looked up from germline, CDR1 is SQVTM and CDR2 is ANQGSEA. CDR3 sequence reads: CSVDSTGELFF. The CDR3 nucleotides are TGCAGCGTTGATAGCACCGGGGAGCTGTTTTTT.

At least ten counts were recorded for this clonotype. The V gene is TRBV7-2, the J gene TRBJ2-2, with a tentative D call TRBD2 (5 bases). Germline lookup yields CDR1 SGHTA and CDR2 FQGNSA. The CDR3 has 14 amino acids. V shed 6 bases and J shed 1 base, with 9 bases lying between them. The CDR3 loop reads CASSYAGNTGELFF. The CDR3 DNA is TGTGCCAGCAGTTACGCGGGGAACACCGGGGAGCTGTTTTTT.

This clonotype has a count of ten or more. The V call is TRBV10-1, the J call TRBJ2-1, with D tentatively TRBD2 (6 bases). CDR3 size: 12 residues. V dropped 8 bases and J dropped 6 bases, with 11 bases sitting between them. Germline V CDR1 and CDR2: WNHNN, SYGVQD (reference sequence). The CDR3 DNA sequence: TGCGCCAGCGGGGACTCCGTCAATGAGCAGTTCTTC. Translation: CASGDSVNEQFF.

The V and J genes are TRBV20-1 and TRBJ2-7; a possible D gene is TRBD2 (5 bases). V was trimmed by 3 bases and J by 3 bases, leaving 12 bases between them. This CDR3 contains 13 residues. In germline, CDR1 is DFQATT, CDR2 SNEGSKA (reference sequence). For the CDR3, the DNA is TGCAGTGCTAGCACGGGGTCCAACTACGAGCAGTACTTC. Its translation: CSASTGSNYEQYF.

A few counts support this clonotype. The J gene is TRBJ2-2, the V gene TRBV7-2; TRBD1 might be the D (6 bases). The CDR3 sequence is 15 residues long. Germline values: CDR1 SGHTA, CDR2 FQGNSA. With 5 bases removed from V and 4 bases from J, the gap between germline ends came to 14 bases. CDR3 nucleotides: TGTGCCAGCAGCGCAGCACAGGGTGCCACCGGGGAGCTGTTTTTT. Its protein is CASSAAQGATGELFF.

This sequence joins TRBV20-1 and TRBJ2-1, with TRBD2 as a possible D gene (6 bases). CDR3 length: 14 residues. From germline, CDR1 is DFQATT and CDR2 SNEGSKA (reference sequence). Trimming shortened V by 3 bases and J by 9 bases, and 18 bases separated the two germline ends. CDR3 sequence reads: CSASNGGYNSEQFF. The DNA of the CDR3 is TGCAGTGCTAGTAACGGGGGTTATAATAGTGAGCAGTTCTTC.

This clonotype was observed a handful of times. The V gene is TRBV12-3 or TRBV12-4, the J gene TRBJ2-1, with 9 bases aligning to TRBD1. The V segment lost 5 bases and the J segment 9 bases; nucleotides outside the gene matches: 14. The CDR3 sequence is 16 residues long. The CDR3 DNA follows: TGTGCCAGCAGTCTGACGGGGGGACAGGGACCAGGTGAGCAGTTCTTC. Translating it yields CASSLTGGQGPGEQFF.

This clonotype was observed a handful of times. The V call is TRBV12-3 or TRBV12-4, the J call TRBJ2-2; 7 nucleotides match TRBD1. J gave up 2 bases and V 6 bases, and 3 bases lay outside the gene matches. The CDR3 extends over 14 amino acids. Here the CDR3 reads CASRTGLNTGELFF. The CDR3 DNA sequence: TGTGCCAGCAGGACAGGGCTAAACACCGGGGAGCTGTTTTTT.

This clonotype was observed many times. This chain links TRBV10-3 with TRBJ2-5; perhaps TRBD1 as D (6 bases). Germline V gene lookup returns CDR1 ENHRY and CDR2 SYGVKD. V lost 0 bases and J lost 5, with 22 bases in between. The CDR3 is 18 residues long. In nucleotides, the CDR3 is TGTGCCATCAGTGAGTCGAAGCATGGACAGAGAGGTGGGGAGACCCAGTACTTC. Its translation is CAISESKHGQRGGETQYF.

This clonotype was counted ten times or more. The chain carries TRBV15 and TRBJ2-2; possible D gene TRBD1, 6 bases. This CDR3 contains 14 residues. Germline-derived CDR1 and CDR2 are LNHNV and YYDKDF (reference sequence). Trimming removed 3 bases from V and 6 bases from J, with 11 bases in between. This CDR3 reads CATSREQGAGELFF. The CDR3 DNA follows: TGTGCCACCAGCAGGGAACAGGGTGCCGGGGAGCTGTTTTTT.

This clonotype was observed many times. The V and J genes are TRBV20-1 and TRBJ2-3; the D gene is possibly TRBD2 (6 bases). The CDR3 contains 15 residues. Germline V lookup: CDR1 DFQATT, CDR2 SNEGSKA (reference sequence). Trimming removed 6 bases from V and 4 bases from J, with 20 bases in between. The CDR3 reads CSAPRRGEWADTQYF. The CDR3 DNA follows: TGCAGTGCCCCAAGGCGCGGGGAATGGGCAGATACGCAGTATTTT.